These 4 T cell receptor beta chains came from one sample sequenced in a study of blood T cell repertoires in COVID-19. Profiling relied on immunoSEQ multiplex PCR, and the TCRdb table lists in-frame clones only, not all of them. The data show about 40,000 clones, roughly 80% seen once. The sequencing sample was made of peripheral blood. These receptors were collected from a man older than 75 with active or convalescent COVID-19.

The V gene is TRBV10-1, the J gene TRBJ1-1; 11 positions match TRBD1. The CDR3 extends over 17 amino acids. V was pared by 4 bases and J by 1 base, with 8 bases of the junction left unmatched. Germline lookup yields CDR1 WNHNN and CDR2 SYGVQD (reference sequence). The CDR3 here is CASSVRTGGDSNTEAFF. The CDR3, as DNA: TGCGCCAGCAGTGTTAGGACAGGGGGCGATTCGAACACTGAAGCTTTCTTT.

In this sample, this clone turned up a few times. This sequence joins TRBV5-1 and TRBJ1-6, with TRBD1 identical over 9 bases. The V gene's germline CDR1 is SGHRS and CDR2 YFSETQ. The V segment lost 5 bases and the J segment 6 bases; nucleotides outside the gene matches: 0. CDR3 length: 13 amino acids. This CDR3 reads CASRDRGNSPLHF. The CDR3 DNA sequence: TGCGCCAGCAGGGACAGGGGTAATTCACCCCTCCACTTT. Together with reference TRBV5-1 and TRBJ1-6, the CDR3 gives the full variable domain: KAGVTQTPRYLIKTRGQQVTLSCSPISGHRSVSWYQQTPGQGLQFLFEYFSETQRNKGNFPGRFSGRQFSNSRSEMNVSTLELGDSALYLCASRDRGNSPLHFGNGTRLTVT.

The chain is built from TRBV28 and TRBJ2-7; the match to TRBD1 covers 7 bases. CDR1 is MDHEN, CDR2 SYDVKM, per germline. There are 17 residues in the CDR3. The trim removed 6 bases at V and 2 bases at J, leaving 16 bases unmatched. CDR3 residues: CASSKHRQGKGTYEQYF. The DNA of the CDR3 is TGTGCCAGCAGCAAGCACCGACAGGGAAAGGGGACCTACGAGCAGTACTTC.

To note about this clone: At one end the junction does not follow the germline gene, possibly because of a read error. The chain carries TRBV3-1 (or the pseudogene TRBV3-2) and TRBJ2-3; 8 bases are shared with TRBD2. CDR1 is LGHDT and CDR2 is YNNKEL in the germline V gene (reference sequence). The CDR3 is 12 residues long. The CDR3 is CASSPGGDTYHF. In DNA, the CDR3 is TGTGCCAGCAGCCCGGGGGGGGACACCTACCATTTT.